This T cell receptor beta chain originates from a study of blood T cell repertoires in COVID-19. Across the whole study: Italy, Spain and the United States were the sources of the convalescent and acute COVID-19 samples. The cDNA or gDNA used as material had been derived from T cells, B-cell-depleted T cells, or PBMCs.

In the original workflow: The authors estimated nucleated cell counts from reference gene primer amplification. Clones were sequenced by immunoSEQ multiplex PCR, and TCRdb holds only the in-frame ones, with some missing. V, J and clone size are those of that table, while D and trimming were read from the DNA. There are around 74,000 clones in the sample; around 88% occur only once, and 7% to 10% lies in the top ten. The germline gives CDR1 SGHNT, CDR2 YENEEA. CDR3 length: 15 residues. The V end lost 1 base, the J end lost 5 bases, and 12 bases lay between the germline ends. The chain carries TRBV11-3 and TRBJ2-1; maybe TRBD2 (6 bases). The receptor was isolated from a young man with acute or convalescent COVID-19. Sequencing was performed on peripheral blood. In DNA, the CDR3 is TGTGCCAGCAGCTTAGGGGGAGGCCGGGACAATGAGCAGTTCTTC. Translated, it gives CASSLGGGRDNEQFF. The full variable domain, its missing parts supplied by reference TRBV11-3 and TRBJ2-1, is EAGVVQSPRYKIIEKKQPVAFWCNPISGHNTLYWYLQNLGQGPELLIRYENEEAVDDSQLPKDRFSAERLKGVDSTLKIQPAELGDSAVYLCASSLGGGRDNEQFFGPGTRLTVL.